The following is a T cell receptor (beta chain) sequence with its context. The specificity of this receptor is unknown. The input lacks base qualities; no much larger clone sits a single base away. The library was generated by the immunoSEQ multiplex PCR assay. TCRdb carries this immuneACCESS record with in-frame sequences only. Its versions omit some clonotypes, under half of them owing to an unresolved V gene in the studies checked, with the rest unexplained. The sample profile shows about 110,000 clones; around 87% of them were found once. 3.7% of the sample is in the top ten clones. From the cysteine up to the phenylalanine, the CDR3 has a length of 14 residues. The entry retains the CDR3 DNA only, 42 bases that are in frame from base 1. CDR1 and CDR2 are read off the germline V gene as SGDLS and YYNGEE. V is reduced by 0 bases and J by 2 bases, leaving a spacing of 6 bases between them. This entry belongs to a study of control samples from healthy donors and cancer patients (dated by TCRdb to 2020 to 2022).

The receptor chain draws on TRBV9 and TRBJ2-1; the D gene is not confidently resolved. This clonotype was sampled from an older woman with lung cancer. Material: PBMCs. The nucleotides are TGTGCCAGCAGCGTAGACGGCACCTACAATGAGCAGTTCTTC. This gives the protein CASSVDGTYNEQFF. The CDR3 plus the reference TRBV9 and TRBJ2-1 genes for the other parts give the full variable domain: DSGVTQTPKHLITATGQRVTLRCSPRSGDLSVYWYQQSLDQGLQFLIQYYNGEERAKGNILERFSAQQFPDLHSELNLSSLELGDSALYFCASSVDGTYNEQFFGPGTRLTVL.